This T cell receptor beta chain is drawn from a study of blood T cells in healthy people across ages. A J-beta primer mix and a sample-barcoded 5' primer were used in a second PCR of about 7 to 12 cycles. Via MiXCR, TCRdb re-called the 5' RACE reads, giving one row per CDR3 protein. The sample lists fewer than 800,000 distinct CDR3 sequences; around half were seen once. This TCR was recovered from a woman aged 55-70 years in good health. Source material: blood.

CDR3 DNA sequence: TGCAGTGCTACATTTAGGGGTACCCTTAGCAATCAGCCCCAGCATTTT. Translating it yields CSATFRGTLSNQPQHF. The rearrangement uses TRBV20-1 and TRBJ1-5; D might be TRBD1 (5 bases). V was cut by 4 bases and J by 0 bases, with 16 bases left in between. The CDR3 is 16 residues long. Germline V gene data show CDR1 as DFQATT and CDR2 as SNEGSKA (reference sequence).